These 29 T cell receptor beta chains originate from one sample sequenced in a study of spatial heterogeneity in lung cancer. Time point of the sample: blood at routine non-recurrence follow-up after resection. From tumor, nontumor lung or frozen PBMC, whole RNA was taken unsorted for sequencing. A single record per CDR3 protein comes from TCRdb applying MiXCR to the 5' RACE reads. This sample has 25,000 to 30,000 distinct CDR3 sequences, with about 6% found just once. The sample was PBMCs, taken at follow-up. Receptors originate from a male donor with early-stage non-small cell lung cancer.

This clonotype was seen at least ten times. The chain uses TRBV9 and TRBJ2-1; 10 bases line up with TRBD2. After removal of 0 bases from V and 4 bases from J, the junction contained 7 bases not matched to a gene. This CDR3 comprises 17 residues. Germline V gene lookup returns CDR1 SGDLS and CDR2 YYNGEE. The CDR3 region is CASSVGLAGAPYNEQFF. The DNA for the CDR3 is TGTGCCAGCAGCGTAGGGCTAGCGGGGGCCCCGTACAATGAGCAGTTCTTC.

This clonotype was seen many times. The J gene is TRBJ1-5, the V gene TRBV4-2; no clear D. The CDR3 has 13 residues. The V end lost 2 bases, the J end lost 1 base, and 3 bases lay between the germline ends. The germline V gene encodes CDR1 LGHNA and CDR2 YNFKEQ. CDR3 loop: CASSQPSNQPQHF. The CDR3 DNA sequence: TGTGCCAGCAGCCAACCCAGCAATCAGCCCCAGCATTTT.

This clonotype has at least ten counts. The chain carries TRBV29-1 and TRBJ1-3; maybe TRBD1 (6 bases). The CDR3 extends over 15 amino acids. The V end lost 2 bases, the J end lost 0 bases, and 11 bases lay between the germline ends. Looked up from germline, CDR1 is SQVTM and CDR2 is ANQGSEA. The CDR3 DNA reads as TGCAGCGTTGAATCGGCAGGGGCCTCTGGAAACACCATATATTTT. It specifies CSVESAGASGNTIYF.

This clonotype was counted at least ten times. The chain couples TRBV29-1 to TRBJ2-7; 7 nucleotides line up with TRBD1. Looked up from germline, CDR1 is SQVTM and CDR2 is ANQGSEA. This CDR3 has 13 residues. After removal of 4 bases from V and 2 bases from J, the junction contained 5 bases not matched to a gene. This CDR3 is CSVAGQFTYEQYF. As DNA, the CDR3 is TGCAGCGTTGCGGGACAGTTTACCTACGAGCAGTACTTC.

The chain joins TRBV29-1 to TRBJ1-1; D unclear. Germline CDR1 SQVTM, CDR2 ANQGSEA. The V gene lost 4 bases and the J gene lost 3 bases, with 12 bases spanning the gap. The CDR3 totals 13 residues. CDR3 amino acids: CSVGSGEDTEAFF. CDR3 nucleotides: TGCAGCGTTGGATCAGGAGAGGACACTGAAGCTTTCTTT.

This clonotype was detected many times. The chain joins TRBV19 to TRBJ1-5, with D perhaps matching TRBD1 (5 bases). Germline V gives CDR1 LNHDA, CDR2 SQIVND (reference sequence). The V gene lost 2 bases and the J gene lost 4 bases, with 9 bases spanning the gap. This CDR3 spans 14 amino acids. CDR3 bases: TGTGCCAGTAGTATAAAGGGGAGGAATCAGCCCCAGCATTTT. Encoded protein: CASSIKGRNQPQHF.

This clonotype was detected ten times or more. The rearrangement uses TRBV7-3 and TRBJ2-7; D ambiguous. Germline values: CDR1 SGHTA, CDR2 FQGTGA. Trimming cost V 4 bases and J 6 bases, with 16 bases left between them. The length of the CDR3 is 14 residues. The CDR3 region is CASSCTKMSTEQYV. CDR3 nucleotide sequence: TGTGCCAGCAGCTGTACGAAGATGTCTACCGAGCAGTACGTC.

This clonotype came up a few times. The rearrangement uses TRBV12-3 or TRBV12-4 and TRBJ2-5; 16 nucleotides match TRBD2. V shed 5 bases, J shed 4 bases, and the junction held 7 bases outside the gene matches. The CDR3 runs to 17 residues. CDR3 region: CASSAKGLAGGPETQYF. The CDR3 DNA reads TGTGCCAGCAGTGCTAAGGGACTAGCGGGAGGGCCAGAGACCCAGTACTTC.

This clonotype was observed at least ten times. The chain joins TRBV29-1 to TRBJ2-5; 9 nucleotides match TRBD2. Per the germline V gene, CDR1 is SQVTM and CDR2 is ANQGSEA. After removal of 6 bases from V and 5 bases from J, the junction contained 10 bases not matched to a gene. The length of the CDR3 is 14 residues. CDR3 in amino acids: CSVVASGTTETQYF. CDR3 sequence (DNA): TGCAGCGTCGTGGCTAGCGGGACTACGGAGACCCAGTACTTC.

The chain couples TRBV11-1 to TRBJ2-2; unclear D gene. Trimming stripped 5 bases from V and 6 bases from J, with 13 bases between. Germline values: CDR1 SGHAT, CDR2 FQDESV (reference sequence). The CDR3 sequence is 14 residues long. The CDR3 protein is CASSVALGPGELFF. CDR3 nucleotide sequence: TGTGCCAGCAGCGTCGCCTTAGGTCCCGGGGAGCTGTTTTTT.

This clonotype has more than one count but fewer than ten. This chain links TRBV2 with TRBJ2-5; 7 nucleotides line up with TRBD2. V was clipped by 6 bases and J by 0 bases; unmatched bases: 4. Germline lookup yields CDR1 SNHLY and CDR2 FYNNEI. This CDR3 is 14 amino acids long. The CDR3 sequence is CASRTSPNQETQYF. In DNA, the CDR3 is TGTGCCAGCAGGACTAGCCCGAACCAAGAGACCCAGTACTTC.

This clonotype was detected many times. The chain couples TRBV29-1 to TRBJ2-4, with 10 bases aligning to TRBD1. The CDR3 has 14 residues. Germline values: CDR1 SQVTM, CDR2 ANQGSEA. V lost 3 bases and J lost 7; bases outside the gene matches: 6. The CDR3: CSVEGTGVGNIQYF. CDR3 bases: TGCAGCGTTGAGGGGACAGGGGTTGGGAACATTCAGTACTTC.

This clonotype was seen repeatedly, ten times or more. The rearrangement links TRBV20-1 to TRBJ2-3, with a possible D match to TRBD1 (5 bases). The CDR3 extends over 14 amino acids. Germline V gene sequence: CDR1 DFQATT, CDR2 SNEGSKA (reference sequence). V lost 0 bases and J lost 0, with 7 bases in between. The CDR3 protein is CSARDRVSTDTQYF. In nucleotides, the CDR3 is TGCAGTGCTAGAGACAGGGTTAGCACAGATACGCAGTATTTT.

Only a few counts were recorded for this clonotype. The chain joins TRBV7-3 to TRBJ2-3; the match to TRBD2 covers 12 bases. The V segment lost 5 bases and the J segment 4 bases; nucleotides outside the gene matches: 22. The germline gives CDR1 SGHTA, CDR2 FQGTGA. The CDR3 runs 21 residues. The CDR3 coding sequence is TGTGCCAGCAGCCCCGACCCGGGGTGGCTAGCGGGAGGGCCGGGTGCAGATACGCAGTATTTT. This translates into CASSPDPGWLAGGPGADTQYF.

V is TRBV3-1 and J is TRBJ2-3; D gene uncertain. The V end lost 5 bases, the J end lost 4 bases, and 10 bases lay between the germline ends. The CDR3 totals 13 residues. Germline assignment: CDR1 LGHDT and CDR2 YNNKEL (reference sequence). CDR3 amino acids: CASSAFVADTQYF. The CDR3 region has the DNA TGTGCCAGCAGCGCATTCGTGGCAGATACGCAGTATTTT.

This clonotype was counted ten times or more. The chain uses TRBV12-3 or TRBV12-4 and TRBJ2-5; 7 bases are a match to TRBD2. V lost 0 bases to trimming and J lost 4 bases; unmatched junction nucleotides: 5. The CDR3 runs to 15 residues. The CDR3 nucleotides are TGTGCCAGCAGTTTAGCCAGGACTAGAGGAGAGACCCAGTACTTC. Encoded protein: CASSLARTRGETQYF.

The V gene is TRBV21-1, the J gene TRBJ2-1; the table's D gene call, TRBD2, was not cross checked with the DNA. TRBV21-1 is noted as a pseudogene. The length of the CDR3 is 14 residues. CDR3 sequence reads: CASRTRRGYNEQFF. For the CDR3, the DNA is TGTGCCAGCAGAACTAGACGAGGATACAATGAGCAGTTCTTC.

Only a few counts were recorded for this clonotype. The CDR3 DNA reads TGTGCCAGCAGCAGCCTCGACAGGTTTCCGATTAGATCCTACGAGCAGTACTTC. It codes for CASSSLDRFPIRSYEQYF. The gene calls are TRBV7-2 and TRBJ2-7, with D perhaps TRBD1 (6 bases). Trimming took off 5 bases at V and 1 base at J, with 24 bases between the two ends. In germline, CDR1 is SGHTA, CDR2 FQGNSA. The CDR3 totals 18 residues.

This clonotype is termed medium-sized. The chain carries TRBV19 and TRBJ2-3, with TRBD1 matching over 8 bases. The length of the CDR3 is 16 residues. The J segment lost 6 bases and the V segment lost 7 bases, leaving 15 bases of the junction unmatched. Germline assignment: CDR1 LNHDA and CDR2 SQIVND (reference sequence). For the CDR3, the DNA is TGTGCCAGTACACCATCGACAGGGGAAGGCCTGGATACGCAGTATTTT. Translating gives CASTPSTGEGLDTQYF.

This clonotype was recorded many times. The chain couples TRBV20-1 to TRBJ2-1, with 8 nucleotides matching TRBD2. Germline trimming cut 3 bases from V and 4 bases from J; bases unmatched to any gene: 14. Per the germline V gene, CDR1 is DFQATT and CDR2 is SNEGSKA (reference sequence). The CDR3 runs to 17 residues. CDR3 amino acids: CSASLFEAGGRYNEQFF. The CDR3 DNA reads TGCAGTGCTAGCTTATTTGAGGCGGGAGGCCGGTACAATGAGCAGTTCTTC.

The V and J genes are TRBV25-1 and TRBJ1-1, with D uncertain. The V end lost 0 bases, the J end lost 3 bases, and 5 bases lay between the germline ends. Germline CDR1 is MGHDK and CDR2 is SYGVNS. CDR3 length equals 13 residues. The CDR3 region has the DNA TGTGCCAGCAGTGAATACGGGGACACTGAAGCTTTCTTT. Its protein product is CASSEYGDTEAFF. Supplemented by reference TRBV25-1 and TRBJ1-1, the full variable domain reads EADIYQTPRYLVIGTGKKITLECSQTMGHDKMYWYQQDPGMELHLIHYSYGVNSTEKGDLSSESTVSRIRTEHFPLTLESARPSHTSQYLCASSEYGDTEAFFGQGTRLTVV.

Sample share makes this clonotype medium-sized. V and J are TRBV28 and TRBJ1-2; D gene ambiguous. The CDR3 covers 12 residues. V was pared by 5 bases and J by 4 bases, with 8 bases between. CDR1 and CDR2 from the germline V gene are MDHEN and SYDVKM. For the CDR3, the DNA is TGTGCCAGCAGTCCTCCACTCTATGGCTACACCTTC. Amino acids: CASSPPLYGYTF.

This clonotype has a count of ten or more. This chain uses TRBV5-1 with TRBJ1-3; weak D call: TRBD1 (5 bases). The germline gives CDR1 SGHRS, CDR2 YFSETQ. The CDR3 loop spans 17 amino acids. V was cut by 4 bases and J by 0 bases, with 17 bases left in between. The DNA for the CDR3 is TGCGCCAGCAGCCGAGAACTTAACAGGAACTCTGGAAACACCATATATTTT. This sequence encodes CASSRELNRNSGNTIYF.

This clonotype has a handful of counts. V and J are TRBV3-1 and TRBJ2-3; perhaps TRBD2 as D (6 bases). Per germline, CDR1 LGHDT and CDR2 YNNKEL (reference sequence). The germline V and J ends were trimmed by 1 base and 4 bases, with 15 bases remaining between them. The CDR3 spans 16 residues. The CDR3 is CASSQGPGVSADTQYF. The CDR3 region has the DNA TGTGCCAGCAGCCAAGGCCCGGGGGTCTCGGCAGATACGCAGTATTTT.

This sequence joins TRBV29-1 and TRBJ1-1, with D possibly TRBD1 on 6 matching bases. V was trimmed by 7 bases and J by 0 bases, leaving 18 bases between them. Germline loops: CDR1 SQVTM, CDR2 ANQGSEA. This CDR3 comprises 15 residues. CDR3: CSANGVAGVNTEAFF. The CDR3 coding sequence is TGCAGCGCAAATGGGGTTGCAGGGGTGAACACTGAAGCTTTCTTT.

Ten or more counts support this clonotype. The rearrangement links TRBV5-1 to TRBJ2-4; D perhaps matches TRBD1 (5 bases). Germline V gives CDR1 SGHRS, CDR2 YFSETQ. The CDR3 length is 14 residues. V was clipped by 0 bases and J by 9 bases, with 13 bases between them. DNA of the CDR3: TGCGCCAGCAGCTTGGGGACACCGGAGACCATTCAGTACTTC. It encodes CASSLGTPETIQYF.

In its sample, this clonotype was seen many times. The V and J genes are TRBV6-6 and TRBJ1-2; 7 nucleotides agree with TRBD1. The germline CDR1 and CDR2 sequences are MNHNY and SVGAGI (reference sequence). The CDR3 covers 18 residues. The junction had 10 bases not matched to a gene; V was cut back by 0 bases and J by 0 bases. In nucleotides, the CDR3 is TGTGCCAGCAGTTACTCGCGGACAGGATACTACTCTAACTATGGCTACACCTTC. Protein sequence: CASSYSRTGYYSNYGYTF.

This clonotype was recorded at least ten times. The chain couples TRBV3-1 to TRBJ1-1; the D is unclear. V lost 4 bases, J lost 1 base, and 13 bases lay in between. This CDR3 spans 15 amino acids. Germline V gene lookup returns CDR1 LGHDT and CDR2 YNNKEL (reference sequence). CDR3: CASSPGAVSNTEAFF. CDR3 in DNA: TGTGCCAGCAGCCCCGGAGCAGTCTCGAACACTGAAGCTTTCTTT.

This clonotype was counted many times. The rearrangement links TRBV5-1 to TRBJ2-1; either TRBD1 or TRBD2 may fit D (5 bases each). Germline V lookup: CDR1 SGHRS, CDR2 YFSETQ. V was cut by 4 bases and J by 11 bases, with 10 bases left in between. The CDR3 runs to 11 residues. CDR3 loop: CASSPGTQQFF. As DNA, the CDR3 is TGCGCCAGCAGCCCTGGGACGCAGCAGTTCTTC.